A selection of T cell receptor beta chains follows, all from one sample in a study of blood T cell repertoires in COVID-19. TCRdb keeps only in-frame clones here, not all; method: immunoSEQ multiplex PCR. This table has about 310,000 clones, nearly 90% appearing once. Material for sequencing was PBMCs or T cells enriched from blood (not recorded which). The receptors come from a woman in her 30s who had recovered from COVID-19. Each CDR3 is given with its conserved first and last residue. Fields, in order: D gene, V gene, clone size, J gene, CDR3 protein, CDR3 DNA. D genes are given only for firm matches. The listing skips clone size in some rows; elsewhere it reads once, few, many or a size class.

TRBD2,TRBV6-6,-,TRBJ2-3,CASSQQKLKGLAFTKNPDTQYF,TGTGCCAGCAGTCAACAAAAATTGAAGGGACTAGCGTTTACAAAGAATCCAGATACGCAGTATTTT
TRBD1,TRBV2,-,TRBJ2-6,CASSPGTGTGANVLTF,TGTGCCAGCAGTCCCGGGACAGGGACTGGGGCCAACGTCCTGACTTTC
TRBD1,TRBV28,few,TRBJ1-1,CASIGPQDRANTEAFF,TGTGCCAGCATAGGGCCCCAGGACAGGGCGAACACTGAAGCTTTCTTT
-,TRBV7-2,-,TRBJ1-5,CASSQGMGDQPQHF,TGTGCCAGCAGCCAAGGGATGGGAGATCAGCCCCAGCATTTT
-,TRBV6-2/TRBV6-3,-,TRBJ1-5,CASSYSGSRQQPQHF,TGTGCCAGCAGTTACTCTGGGTCGAGGCAGCAGCCCCAGCATTTT
-,TRBV27,-,TRBJ2-7,CASSFLSGSYEQYF,TGTGCCAGCAGTTTTCTTAGCGGATCCTACGAGCAGTACTTC
-,TRBV5-1,-,TRBJ1-1,CASSLVLSGGRGQPLNTEAFF,TGCGCCAGCAGCTTGGTGTTGTCGGGAGGCAGGGGACAACCCTTGAACACTGAAGCTTTCTTT
TRBD2,TRBV5-1,-,TRBJ2-5,CASSLGLLAPRGTQYF,TGCGCCAGCAGCTTGGGTCTACTAGCGCCGCGTGGGACCCAGTACTTC
-,TRBV28,-,TRBJ2-3,CASSSTPQVSTDTQYF,TGTGCCAGCAGTTCGACCCCACAGGTAAGCACAGATACGCAGTATTTT
-,TRBV7-2,-,TRBJ2-7,CASSLEPAYEQYF,TGTGCCAGCAGCTTAGAACCGGCCTACGAGCAGTACTTC
-,TRBV7-9,-,TRBJ2-7,CASSLSHSSYEQYF,TGTGCCAGCAGCTTAAGTCACAGTTCCTACGAGCAGTACTTC
-,TRBV29-1,-,TRBJ2-7,CSVVETESYEQYF,TGCAGCGTTGTGGAGACAGAGTCCTACGAGCAGTACTTC
TRBD2,TRBV9,-,TRBJ2-3,CASSARLAGRTDTQYF,TGTGCCAGCAGCGCGAGACTAGCGGGGCGCACAGATACGCAGTATTTT
-,TRBV30,-,TRBJ1-2,CAWSPTGPGYTF,TGTGCCTGGAGCCCAACCGGTCCGGGCTACACCTTC
TRBD1,TRBV6-1,-,TRBJ1-5,CASREYTGGGNQPQHF,TGTGCCAGCAGAGAATACACAGGGGGCGGTAATCAGCCCCAGCATTTT
-,TRBV5-4,-,TRBJ2-1,CASSPRILRPHEQFF,TGTGCCAGCAGCCCTAGAATACTGAGGCCACATGAGCAGTTCTTC
TRBD1,TRBV29-1,-,TRBJ1-1,CSTTPGGTEAFF,TGCAGCACCACTCCAGGGGGCACTGAAGCTTTCTTT
TRBD1,TRBV28,-,TRBJ1-5,CASRATGGGNQPQHF,TGTGCCAGCAGGGCGACAGGGGGTGGCAATCAGCCCCAGCATTTT
TRBD1,TRBV7-2,-,TRBJ1-6,CASSLVQGDNSPLHF,TGTGCCAGCAGCTTAGTTCAGGGGGATAATTCACCCCTCCACTTT
TRBD1,TRBV6-2/TRBV6-3,-,TRBJ2-5,CASSYPGQGNETQYF,TGTGCCAGCAGTTACCCGGGACAGGGGAATGAGACCCAGTACTTC
TRBD1,TRBV18,-,TRBJ1-5,CASSPPNRGSNQPQHF,TGTGCCAGCTCACCACCAAACAGGGGTAGCAATCAGCCCCAGCATTTT
-,TRBV10-3,-,TRBJ2-7,CAISEWARRLSTYEQYF,TGTGCCATCAGTGAGTGGGCCCGCAGACTATCCACTTACGAGCAGTACTTC
-,TRBV18,-,TRBJ1-1,CASSLNRELMNTEAFF,TGTGCCAGCTCACTAAATCGGGAGCTAATGAACACTGAAGCTTTCTTT
TRBD2,TRBV19,-,TRBJ2-1,CASSITSGHSYNEQFF,TGTGCCAGTAGTATCACTAGCGGGCACTCCTACAATGAGCAGTTCTTC
-,TRBV27,once,TRBJ1-6,CASSLGLLGRADSPLHF,TGTGCCAGCAGTTTAGGCCTGCTCGGCAGGGCAGATTCACCCCTCCACTTT
-,TRBV27,-,TRBJ1-1,CASSSLGVYTEAFF,TGTGCCAGCAGCTCTCTAGGGGTATACACTGAAGCTTTCTTT
TRBD1,TRBV3-1/TRBV3-2,-,TRBJ1-1,CASSQGTGGYTEAFF,TGTGCCAGCAGCCAAGGAACAGGGGGATACACTGAAGCTTTCTTT
-,TRBV25-1,-,TRBJ2-7,CAADGQYF,TGTGCCGCGGATGGGCAGTACTTC
-,TRBV5-1,-,TRBJ1-6,CASRGGQNLNSPLHF,TGCGCCAGCAGAGGCGGCCAGAACCTGAATTCACCCCTCCACTTT
TRBD1,TRBV28,-,TRBJ2-7,CASSNLGQGAPSYEQYF,TGTGCCAGCAGTAACTTGGGACAGGGAGCCCCCTCCTACGAGCAGTACTTC
-,TRBV20-1,-,TRBJ1-1,CSAIPGGDAFF,TGCAGTGCTATCCCGGGGGGGGACGCTTTCTTT
-,TRBV4-2,-,TRBJ1-1,CASSQEGTMNTEAFF,TGTGCCAGCAGCCAAGAAGGGACAATGAACACTGAAGCTTTCTTT
-,TRBV6-5,-,TRBJ1-5,CASQRRQYSNQPQHF,TGTGCCAGCCAAAGGAGGCAGTATAGCAATCAGCCCCAGCATTTT
TRBD1,TRBV25-1,-,TRBJ1-1,CASSDFGTGGTEAFF,TGTGCCAGCAGTGATTTCGGGACAGGGGGCACTGAAGCTTTCTTT
TRBD1,TRBV19,few,TRBJ2-1,CASKRTGINEQFF,TGTGCCAGTAAGAGGACAGGGATCAATGAGCAGTTCTTC
TRBD1,TRBV3-1/TRBV3-2,-,TRBJ1-5,CASSSGQGGQPQHF,TGTGCCAGCAGCTCTGGACAGGGAGGACAGCCCCAGCATTTT
TRBD2,TRBV20-1,-,TRBJ2-3,CSASALTSGGTDTQYF,TGCAGTGCTAGTGCACTTACTAGCGGAGGCACAGATACGCAGTATTTT